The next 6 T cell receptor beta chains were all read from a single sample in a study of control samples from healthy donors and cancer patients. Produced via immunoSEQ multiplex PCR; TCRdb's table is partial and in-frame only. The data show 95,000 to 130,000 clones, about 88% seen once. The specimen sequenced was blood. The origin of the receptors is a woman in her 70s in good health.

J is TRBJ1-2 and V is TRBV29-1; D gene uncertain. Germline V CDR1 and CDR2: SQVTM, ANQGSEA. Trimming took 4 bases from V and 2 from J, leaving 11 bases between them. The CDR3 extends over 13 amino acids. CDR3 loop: CSVGAGLNYGYTF. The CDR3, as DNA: TGCAGCGTTGGTGCCGGGCTCAACTATGGCTACACCTTC. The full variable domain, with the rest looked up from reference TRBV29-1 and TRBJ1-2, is SAVISQKPSRDICQRGTSLTIQCQVDSQVTMMFWYRQQPGQSLTLIATANQGSEATYESGFVIDKFPISRPNLTFSTLTVSNMSPEDSSIYLCSVGAGLNYGYTFGSGTRLTVV.

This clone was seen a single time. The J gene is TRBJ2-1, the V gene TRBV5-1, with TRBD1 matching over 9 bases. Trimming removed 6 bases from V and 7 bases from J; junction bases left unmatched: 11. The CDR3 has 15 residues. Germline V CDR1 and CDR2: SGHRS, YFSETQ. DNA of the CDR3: TGCGCCAGCATCCTCACAGGGGGCTCAATGAATGAGCAGTTCTTC. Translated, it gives CASILTGGSMNEQFF.

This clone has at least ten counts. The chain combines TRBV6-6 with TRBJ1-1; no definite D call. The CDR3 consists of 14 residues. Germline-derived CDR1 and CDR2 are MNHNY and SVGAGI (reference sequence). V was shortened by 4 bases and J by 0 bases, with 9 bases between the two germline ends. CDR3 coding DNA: TGTGCCAGCAGTTTAAATGAGGTGAACACTGAAGCTTTCTTT. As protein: CASSLNEVNTEAFF.

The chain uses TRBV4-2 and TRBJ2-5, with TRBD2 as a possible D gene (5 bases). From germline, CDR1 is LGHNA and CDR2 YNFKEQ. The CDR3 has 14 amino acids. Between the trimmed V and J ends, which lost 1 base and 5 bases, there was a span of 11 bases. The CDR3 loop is CASSQGGIQETQYF. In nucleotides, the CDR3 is TGTGCCAGCAGCCAAGGAGGGATCCAGGAGACCCAGTACTTC.

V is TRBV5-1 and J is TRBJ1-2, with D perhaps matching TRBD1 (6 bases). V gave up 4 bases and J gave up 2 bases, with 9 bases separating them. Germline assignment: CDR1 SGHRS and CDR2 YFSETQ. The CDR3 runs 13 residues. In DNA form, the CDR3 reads TGCGCCAGCAGCCCAACAGGGAACTATGGCTACACCTTC. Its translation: CASSPTGNYGYTF.

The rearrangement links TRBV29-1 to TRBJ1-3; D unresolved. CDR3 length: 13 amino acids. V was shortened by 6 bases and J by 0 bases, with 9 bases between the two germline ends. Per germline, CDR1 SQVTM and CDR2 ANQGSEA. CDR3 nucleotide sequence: TGCAGCGTCGCCCTGGGCTCTGGAAACACCATATATTTT. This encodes CSVALGSGNTIYF.